A selection of T cell receptor beta chains follows, all from one sample in a study of CD8+ T cells in alopecia areata. Using immunoSEQ multiplex PCR, the repertoire was profiled, and TCRdb retains in-frame clones only, with some absent. The data show about 120,000 clones, with roughly 50% seen just once and nearly 30% held by the top ten. The material was CD8+ T cells sorted from blood, obtained at week 4, from a patient treated with tofacitinib. The receptors were gathered from a human donor with alopecia areata. Both conserved end residues are part of each CDR3. A D gene is named only where the DNA matches it firmly. A row's size may be missing; if present it is once, few, many or a size class.

D	V	J	size	DNA	CDR3
NA	TRBV5-1	TRBJ2-3	NA	TGCGCCAGCAGCTTGGACGGGCCGGATACGCAGTATTTT	CASSLDGPDTQYF
TRBD2	TRBV27	TRBJ2-7	NA	TGTGCCAGCAGTGCCCTAGCGGGGGTCTCCAAACCAATCTACGAGCAGTACTTC	CASSALAGVSKPIYEQYF
TRBD2	TRBV29-1	TRBJ2-5	NA	TGCAGCGCCGACTGGTTAGCGGGGGGGCTGGTTGAGACCCAGTACTTC	CSADWLAGGLVETQYF
TRBD2	TRBV9	TRBJ2-1	NA	TGTGCCAGCAGCGGCGGGGGTGTGTACAATGAGCAGTTCTTC	CASSGGGVYNEQFF
NA	TRBV5-1	TRBJ2-5	NA	TGCGCCAGCAGCTTGGAAATACCGGGGACCCAGTACTTC	CASSLEIPGTQYF
NA	TRBV29-1	TRBJ1-2	NA	TGCAGCGTTGGTTCCATTTGGGGCTACACCTTC	CSVGSIWGYTF
NA	TRBV29-1	TRBJ1-2	few	TGCAGCGTTCGGGATGTTTATGGCTACACCTTC	CSVRDVYGYTF
TRBD2	TRBV11-1	TRBJ2-1	NA	TGTGCCAGCAGGCCCACTGCGGGGGGGCAGTGGAATGAGCAGTTCTTC	CASRPTAGGQWNEQFF
NA	TRBV29-1	TRBJ2-3	few	TGCAGCGTCAGCACAGATACGCAGTATTTT	CSVSTDTQYF
TRBD1	TRBV29-1	TRBJ1-1	NA	TGCAGCGTTGAAGGGACAGGGGGCACTGAAGCTTTCTTT	CSVEGTGGTEAFF
NA	TRBV5-6	TRBJ2-7	NA	TGTGCCAGCAGGCCGGTAACAGACTACGAGCAGTACTTC	CASRPVTDYEQYF
NA	TRBV2	TRBJ1-3	NA	TGTGCCAGCAGAGACGGGAACACCATATATTTT	CASRDGNTIYF
TRBD1	TRBV5-1	TRBJ1-5	NA	TGCGCCAGCAGCTTGGGTAACGGACAGGGTCAGCCCCAGCATTTT	CASSLGNGQGQPQHF
NA	TRBV6-5	TRBJ2-1	NA	TGTGCCAGCAGTTACAATGGGGGCGATGAGCAGTTCTTC	CASSYNGGDEQFF
NA	TRBV4-1	TRBJ2-2	NA	TGCGCCAGCACATCTGACAGGGAGGCCGGGGAGCTGTTTTTT	CASTSDREAGELFF
NA	TRBV9	TRBJ2-5	NA	TGTGCCAGCAGCGTAGGGCCGGAAAACCAAGAGACCCAGTACTTC	CASSVGPENQETQYF
NA	TRBV5-6	TRBJ2-7	NA	TGTGCCAGCAGCTTGGTTAAAGGGGGACTCTACGAGCAGTACTTC	CASSLVKGGLYEQYF
TRBD1	TRBV4-1	TRBJ2-1	NA	TGCGCCAGCAGCCTCCGGGACAGTCTTAACAATGAGCAGTTCTTC	CASSLRDSLNNEQFF
TRBD1	TRBV2	TRBJ1-5	few	TGTGCCAGCAAGGATCGGACAGGGAATCAGCCCCAGCATTTT	CASKDRTGNQPQHF
NA	TRBV30	TRBJ1-1	few	TGTGCCTGGAGTGAGCAGGCGAACACTGAAGCTTTCTTT	CAWSEQANTEAFF
NA	TRBV19	TRBJ1-2	NA	TGTGCCAGTAGTATAGGAGAGATGGATGACTACACCTTC	CASSIGEMDDYTF
NA	TRBV9	TRBJ2-3	few	TGTGCCAGCAGCGTAGGGCGAGATACGCAGTATTTT	CASSVGRDTQYF
NA	TRBV5-6	TRBJ2-7	NA	TGTGCCAGCAGCTTGGGACCGGACACACTCTACGAGCAGTACTTC	CASSLGPDTLYEQYF
NA	TRBV5-4	TRBJ2-5	few	TGCGCCAGCAGCCTGACGACAGCGAACCAAGAGACCCAGTACTTC	CASSLTTANQETQYF
NA	TRBV4-3	TRBJ2-6	few	TGCGCCAGCAGCCAAGACTTCTCTGGGGCCAACGTCCTGACTTTC	CASSQDFSGANVLTF
TRBD1	TRBV4-2	TRBJ2-7	once	TGTGCCAGCAGCCAAACCGGGACAGGGACTGGGGAGCAGTACTTC	CASSQTGTGTGEQYF
NA	TRBV23-1	TRBJ2-5	NA	TGCGCCAGCAGTCAATGGACAAGGGGCCGAGCGGTACAAGAGACCCAGTACTTC	CASSQWTRGRAVQETQYF
NA	TRBV7-9	TRBJ1-5	NA	TGTGCCAGCGGTAACAATCAGCCCCAGCATTTT	CASGNNQPQHF
NA	TRBV15	TRBJ2-5	NA	TGTGCCACCGGAACCGGGGCCGACCAAGAGACCCAGTACTTC	CATGTGADQETQYF
NA	TRBV30	TRBJ1-2	NA	TGTGCCTGGAGTGTAGGGACGGACTATGGCTACACCTTC	CAWSVGTDYGYTF
NA	TRBV28	TRBJ2-5	NA	TGTGCCAGCAGCGAAGGCAGTCTGGTGAAAGAGACCCAGTACTTC	CASSEGSLVKETQYF
TRBD2	TRBV5-6	TRBJ2-1	NA	TGTGCCAGCAGCTTGGGGGCGGGGGACAATGAGCAGTTCTTC	CASSLGAGDNEQFF
NA	TRBV19	TRBJ2-2	NA	TGTGCCAGTATCCCTGGCCGTGCCGGGGAGCTGTTTTTT	CASIPGRAGELFF
NA	TRBV30	TRBJ2-7	NA	TGTGCCTGGAGCCCCGGAACCTACGAGCAGTACTTC	CAWSPGTYEQYF
TRBD1	TRBV18	TRBJ1-2	few	TGTGCCAGCTCACCAAAACCGGGACAGGGGAACTATGGCTACACCTTC	CASSPKPGQGNYGYTF
NA	TRBV29-1	TRBJ2-2	NA	TGCAGCGCTGGGGGCCTGAACACCGGGGAGCTGTTTTTT	CSAGGLNTGELFF
TRBD1	TRBV6-5	TRBJ2-7	NA	TGTGCCAGCAGTTACAGGGGGCATACCTACGAGCAGTACTTC	CASSYRGHTYEQYF
TRBD2	TRBV29-1	TRBJ2-7	NA	TGCAGCGTTTGGGACGGGGGGTACTACGAGCAGTACTTC	CSVWDGGYYEQYF
TRBD2	TRBV7-9	TRBJ2-1	NA	TGTGCCAGCAGCTACCTAGCGGGGTACAATGAGCAGTTCTTC	CASSYLAGYNEQFF
NA	TRBV29-1	TRBJ2-7	NA	TGCAGCGTTGATGGGGGTTCCGAGCAGTACTTC	CSVDGGSEQYF
NA	TRBV30	TRBJ1-4	few	TGTGCCTGGAGGCGCAGGGTGGAAGAAAAACTGTTTTTT	CAWRRRVEEKLFF
NA	TRBV7-9	TRBJ1-2	NA	TGTGCCAGCAGCTTAACGACAACAGGGACCCAATATGGCTACACCTTC	CASSLTTTGTQYGYTF
TRBD2	TRBV30	TRBJ2-1	NA	TGTGCCTGGACCGGGACTAGCGGGGGTGAGCAGTTCTTC	CAWTGTSGGEQFF
NA	TRBV27	TRBJ2-7	NA	TGTGCCAGCAGTTTCTACCCGGGGTCTAGGAGCGAGCAGTACTTC	CASSFYPGSRSEQYF
TRBD2	TRBV12-5	TRBJ2-1	few	TGTGCTAGTGGTTTATGGCGGGGGGACCTTGAGCAGTTCTTC	CASGLWRGDLEQFF